This T cell receptor beta chain derives from a study of OX40 agonist ivuxolimab in advanced cancers. There are 13 residues in the CDR3. V was shortened by 0 bases and J by 7 bases, with 8 bases between the two germline ends. Germline CDR1 is MRHNA and CDR2 is SNTAGT. Peripheral blood came from all dose cohorts at three timepoints. This table comes from immunoSEQ multiplex PCR, and its TCRdb copy is limited to in-frame clones, with some not included. The data contain tens of thousands of clones, about 93% of them singletons. The V and J genes are TRBV6-4 and TRBJ2-3; a possible D gene is TRBD2 (6 bases). The sequenced sample was CD4+ or CD8+ T cells sorted from blood, obtained in a trial of the OX40 agonist ivuxolimab. The clonotype originates from an adult with an advanced solid tumor such as melanoma, head and neck, liver or kidney cancer. CDR3 amino acids: CASSDSGGYTQYF. The CDR3 nucleotides are TGTGCCAGCAGTGACTCGGGGGGATATACGCAGTATTTT.